These 14 T cell receptor beta chains were sequenced from one sample in a study of T-cell memory formation after mild COVID-19. TCRdb analysed the 5' RACE reads with MiXCR anew, one entry per CDR3 protein. The repertoire holds about 110,000 distinct CDR3 sequences, with 15% to 20% as singletons. The sample comprised PBMCs or a T cell subset sorted from them (not recorded which). The origin of the receptors is a man between 18 and 29 years old who had mild COVID-19 (a few samples of this study predate the infection). Cell type and time point are not known.

This clonotype was seen only a few times. The chain uses TRBV5-4 and TRBJ2-3, with 9 bases lining up with TRBD1. Looked up from germline, CDR1 is SGHNT and CDR2 is YYREEE (reference sequence). J gave up 3 bases and V 5 bases, and 4 bases lay outside the gene matches. This CDR3 has 14 residues. This CDR3 is CASREDRGTDTQYF. The CDR3 nucleotides read TGTGCCAGCAGGGAAGACAGGGGGACAGATACGCAGTATTTT.

A few counts support this clonotype. The chain employs TRBV5-1 and TRBJ2-3; no definite D call. Trimming removed 2 bases from V and 6 bases from J, with 16 bases in between. Germline CDR1 reads SGHRS; CDR2 reads YFSETQ. CDR3 length equals 15 residues. In DNA, the CDR3 is TGCGCCAGCAGCTTTTGGACCTCCTTGCAGGATACGCAGTATTTT. Translated: CASSFWTSLQDTQYF.

The chain is built from TRBV19 and TRBJ2-2, with a tentative D call TRBD1 (6 bases). V lost 7 bases, J lost 1 base, and 10 bases lay in between. The germline V gene encodes CDR1 LNHDA and CDR2 SQIVND (reference sequence). The CDR3 totals 14 residues. The CDR3 region is CASTVQGNTGELFF. CDR3 nucleotide sequence: TGTGCCAGTACGGTACAGGGGAACACCGGGGAGCTGTTTTTT.

J is TRBJ1-1 and V is TRBV5-1, with D possibly being TRBD1 (5 bases). Trimming cost V 2 bases and J 4 bases, with 12 bases left between them. The germline gives CDR1 SGHRS, CDR2 YFSETQ. The length of the CDR3 is 14 residues. As DNA, the CDR3 is TGCGCCAGCAGCTTTGGGGCCCCGCTCACTGAAGCTTTCTTT. Its translation is CASSFGAPLTEAFF.

The V call is TRBV7-2, the J call TRBJ1-4; no clear D gene. With 0 bases removed from V and 0 bases from J, the gap between germline ends came to 5 bases. CDR1 SGHTA and CDR2 FQGNSA come from the germline V gene. This CDR3 contains 15 residues. The CDR3 is CASSLAWATNEKLFF. DNA for the CDR3: TGTGCCAGCAGCTTAGCGTGGGCAACTAATGAAAAACTGTTTTTT.

At least ten counts were recorded for this clonotype. The V gene is TRBV7-9, the J gene TRBJ1-3, with D uncertain. The V and J ends lost 7 bases and 0 bases respectively, with 10 bases between them. Germline V lookup: CDR1 SEHNR, CDR2 FQNEAQ (reference sequence). The CDR3 has 14 amino acids. The CDR3 spells CASTPDYSGNTIYF. The CDR3 bases are TGTGCCAGCACCCCCGACTACTCTGGAAACACCATATATTTT. Full variable domain (rest looked up from reference TRBV7-9 and TRBJ1-3): DTGVSQNPRHKITKRGQNVTFRCDPISEHNRLYWYRQTLGQGPEFLTYFQNEAQLEKSRLLSDRFSAERPKGSFSTLEIQRTEQGDSAMYLCASTPDYSGNTIYFGEGSWLTVV.

The chain uses TRBV18 and TRBJ2-2; D remains unclear. V lost 4 bases, J lost 4 bases, and 7 bases lay in between. There are 13 residues in the CDR3. Germline-derived CDR1 and CDR2 are KGHSH and LQKENI. CDR3 protein: CASSLSSTGELFF. CDR3 DNA: TGTGCCAGCTCACTAAGCTCCACCGGGGAGCTGTTTTTT.

By share, this clonotype counts as medium-sized (0.01 to 0.1%). The chain couples TRBV12-3 or TRBV12-4 to TRBJ2-3; D is unclear. The CDR3 has 13 amino acids. Trimming shortened V by 3 bases and J by 2 bases, and 6 bases separated the two germline ends. CDR3 protein: CASSLSSTDTQYF. CDR3 coding DNA: TGTGCCAGCAGTTTGTCCTCCACAGATACGCAGTATTTT.

This chain uses TRBV4-1 with TRBJ2-7; no definite D call. V was trimmed by 0 bases and J by 11 bases, leaving 8 bases between them. CDR3 length: 11 residues. Germline CDR1 reads MGHRA; CDR2 reads YSYEKL. CDR3 in DNA: TGCGCCAGCAGCCAAGAAGGTTGTGAGTACGTC. This codes for CASSQEGCEYV.

V usage is TRBV4-3 and J usage is TRBJ2-7; possibly TRBD1 for D (8 bases). There are 21 residues in the CDR3. Germline loops: CDR1 LGHNA, CDR2 YSLEER. Trimming left V 0 bases short and J 2 bases short, with 29 bases between. CDR3 bases: TGCGCCAGCAGCCAAGACGGTATTACCTCGTCCGACAGGGGAGGGGCCTACGAGCAGTACGTC. It specifies CASSQDGITSSDRGGAYEQYV.

V usage is TRBV5-1 and J usage is TRBJ2-3, with 10 bases fitting TRBD1. CDR1 SGHRS and CDR2 YFSETQ come from the germline V gene. Losses at the gene ends were 4 bases for V and 0 bases for J; bases not matched to a gene: 5. CDR3 length: 16 residues. The CDR3 sequence is CASSDRTGGSTDTQYF. For the CDR3, the DNA is TGCGCCAGCAGCGATCGGACAGGGGGTAGCACAGATACGCAGTATTTT.

This chain joins TRBV11-2 and TRBJ2-5; D might be TRBD1 or TRBD2, each matching 5 bases. The germline V gene has CDR1 SGHAT and CDR2 FQNNGV. Trimming pared 0 bases from V and 0 bases from J, leaving 8 bases between. This CDR3 has 15 residues. The CDR3 is CASSLDGGHQETQYF. CDR3 nucleotides: TGTGCCAGCAGCTTAGATGGGGGACACCAAGAGACCCAGTACTTC.

The gene calls are TRBV20-1 and TRBJ2-7; 11 positions agree with TRBD2. From germline, CDR1 is DFQATT and CDR2 SNEGSKA (reference sequence). V lost 0 bases and J lost 6; bases outside the gene matches: 4. This CDR3 region has 14 residues. The CDR3 sequence is CSARERLAGGEQYF. The CDR3 DNA is TGCAGTGCTAGAGAACGGCTAGCGGGGGGCGAGCAGTACTTC.

The sample holds many counts of this clonotype. This chain links TRBV5-1 with TRBJ1-1; D perhaps matches TRBD1 (5 bases). V lost 0 bases to trimming and J lost 3 bases, with 9 bases between them. The CDR3 extends over 14 amino acids. Germline V CDR1 and CDR2: SGHRS, YFSETQ. The CDR3 region has the DNA TGCGCCAGCAGCTTGGAGGGGAAGGACACTGAAGCTTTCTTT. Translating it yields CASSLEGKDTEAFF.